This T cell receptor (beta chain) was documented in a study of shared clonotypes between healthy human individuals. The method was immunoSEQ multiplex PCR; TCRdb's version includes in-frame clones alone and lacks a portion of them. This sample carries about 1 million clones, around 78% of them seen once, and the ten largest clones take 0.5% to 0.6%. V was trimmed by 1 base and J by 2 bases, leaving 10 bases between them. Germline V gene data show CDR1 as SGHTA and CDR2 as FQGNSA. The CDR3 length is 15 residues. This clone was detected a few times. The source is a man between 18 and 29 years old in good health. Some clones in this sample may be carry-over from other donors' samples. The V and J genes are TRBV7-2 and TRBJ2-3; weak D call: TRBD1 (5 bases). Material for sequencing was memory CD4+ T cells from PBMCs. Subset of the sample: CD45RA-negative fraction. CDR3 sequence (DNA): TGTGCCAGCAGCTTAGGACAGCCACCCACAGATACGCAGTATTTT. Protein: CASSLGQPPTDTQYF.